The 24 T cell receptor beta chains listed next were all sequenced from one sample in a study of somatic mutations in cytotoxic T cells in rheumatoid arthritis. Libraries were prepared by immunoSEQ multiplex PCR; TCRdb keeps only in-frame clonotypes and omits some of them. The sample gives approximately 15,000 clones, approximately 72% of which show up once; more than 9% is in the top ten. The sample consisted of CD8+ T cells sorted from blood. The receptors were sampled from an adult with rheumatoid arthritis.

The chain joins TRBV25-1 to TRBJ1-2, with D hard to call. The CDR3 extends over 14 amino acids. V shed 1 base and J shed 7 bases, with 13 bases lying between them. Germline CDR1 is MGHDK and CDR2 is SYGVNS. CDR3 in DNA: TGTGCCAGCAGTGAATGGATGGTGGGTGGTGGCTACACCTTC. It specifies CASSEWMVGGGYTF.

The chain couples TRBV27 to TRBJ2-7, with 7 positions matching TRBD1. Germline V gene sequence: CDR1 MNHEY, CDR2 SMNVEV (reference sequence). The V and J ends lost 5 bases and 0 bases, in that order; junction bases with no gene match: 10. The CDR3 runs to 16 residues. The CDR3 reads CASSASTGELSYEQYF. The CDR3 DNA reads TGTGCCAGCAGTGCCTCAACAGGGGAGCTCTCCTACGAGCAGTACTTC.

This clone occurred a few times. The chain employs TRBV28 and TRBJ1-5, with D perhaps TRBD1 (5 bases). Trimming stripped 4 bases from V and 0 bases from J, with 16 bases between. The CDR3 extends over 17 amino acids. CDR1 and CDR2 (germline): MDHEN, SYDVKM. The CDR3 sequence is CASSSGIQAYSNQPQHF. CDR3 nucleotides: TGTGCCAGCAGTTCAGGGATTCAGGCATATAGCAATCAGCCCCAGCATTTT.

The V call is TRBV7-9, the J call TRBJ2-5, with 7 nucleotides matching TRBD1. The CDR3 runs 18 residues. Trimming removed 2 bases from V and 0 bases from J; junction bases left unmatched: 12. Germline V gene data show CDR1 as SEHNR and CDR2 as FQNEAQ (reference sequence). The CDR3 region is CASSLPHPGTAYQETQYF. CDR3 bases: TGTGCCAGCAGCTTACCCCACCCCGGGACAGCGTACCAAGAGACCCAGTACTTC.

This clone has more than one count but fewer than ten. CDR3 amino acids: CASSSIAGAGELFF. The CDR3 coding sequence is TGTGCCAGCAGCTCCATAGCGGGAGCCGGGGAGCTGTTTTTT. The chain couples TRBV7-9 to TRBJ2-2; TRBD2 matches at 9 bases. Unmatched junction bases numbered 3, after V lost 4 bases and J lost 6 bases. Germline V CDR1 and CDR2: SEHNR, FQNEAQ (reference sequence). The CDR3 covers 14 residues.

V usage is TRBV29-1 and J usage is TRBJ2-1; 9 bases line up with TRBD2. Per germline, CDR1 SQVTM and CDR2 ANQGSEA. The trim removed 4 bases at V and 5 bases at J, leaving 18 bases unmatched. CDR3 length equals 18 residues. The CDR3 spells CSVGSLTGSGGMNNEQFF. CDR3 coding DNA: TGCAGCGTTGGTTCTCTGACCGGGAGCGGGGGGATGAACAATGAGCAGTTCTTC.

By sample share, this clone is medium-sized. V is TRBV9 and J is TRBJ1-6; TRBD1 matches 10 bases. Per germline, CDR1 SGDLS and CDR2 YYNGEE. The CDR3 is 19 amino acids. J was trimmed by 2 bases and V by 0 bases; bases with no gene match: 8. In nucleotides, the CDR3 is TGTGCCAGCAGCGTAGAAATTGGGACAGGGGCCCCCTATAATTCACCCCTCCACTTT. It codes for CASSVEIGTGAPYNSPLHF.

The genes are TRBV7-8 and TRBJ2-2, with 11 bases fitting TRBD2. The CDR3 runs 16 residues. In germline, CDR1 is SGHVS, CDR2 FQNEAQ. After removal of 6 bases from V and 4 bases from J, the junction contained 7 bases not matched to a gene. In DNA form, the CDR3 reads TGTGCCAGCAGAAGACTAGCGGGGCGGTTCACCGGGGAGCTGTTTTTT. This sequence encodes CASRRLAGRFTGELFF.

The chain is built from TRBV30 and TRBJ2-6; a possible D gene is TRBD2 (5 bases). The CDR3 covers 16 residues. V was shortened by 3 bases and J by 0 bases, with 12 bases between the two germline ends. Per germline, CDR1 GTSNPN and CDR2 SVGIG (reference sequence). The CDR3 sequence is CAWSQNEGSGANVLTF. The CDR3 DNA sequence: TGTGCCTGGAGCCAAAACGAGGGCTCTGGGGCCAACGTCCTGACTTTC.

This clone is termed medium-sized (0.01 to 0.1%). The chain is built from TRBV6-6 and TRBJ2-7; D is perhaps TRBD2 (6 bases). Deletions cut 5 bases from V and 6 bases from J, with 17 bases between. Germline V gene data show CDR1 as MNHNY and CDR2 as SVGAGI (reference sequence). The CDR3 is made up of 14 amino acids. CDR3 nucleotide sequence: TGTGCCAGCAGTCAACGGAGGGAGCAGGGCGAGCAGTACTTC. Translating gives CASSQRREQGEQYF.

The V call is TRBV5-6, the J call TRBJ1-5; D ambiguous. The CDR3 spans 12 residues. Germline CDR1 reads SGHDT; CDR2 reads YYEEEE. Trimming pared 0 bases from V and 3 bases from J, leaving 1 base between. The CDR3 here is CASSLVNQPQHF. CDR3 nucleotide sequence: TGTGCCAGCAGCTTGGTCAATCAGCCCCAGCATTTT. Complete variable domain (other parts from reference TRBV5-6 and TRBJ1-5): DAGVTQSPTHLIKTRGQQVTLRCSPKSGHDTVSWYQQALGQGPQFIFQYYEEEERQRGNFPDRFSGHQFPNYSSELNVNALLLGDSALYLCASSLVNQPQHFGDGTRLSIL.

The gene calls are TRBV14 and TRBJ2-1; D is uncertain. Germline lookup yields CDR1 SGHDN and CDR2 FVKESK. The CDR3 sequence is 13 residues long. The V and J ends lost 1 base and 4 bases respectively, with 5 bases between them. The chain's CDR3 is CASSQAGYNEQFF. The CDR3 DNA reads TGTGCCAGCAGCCAAGCAGGATACAATGAGCAGTTCTTC.

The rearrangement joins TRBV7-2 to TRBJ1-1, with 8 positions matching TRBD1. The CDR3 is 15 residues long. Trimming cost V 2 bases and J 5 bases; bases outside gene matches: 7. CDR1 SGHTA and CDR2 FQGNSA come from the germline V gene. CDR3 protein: CASSLTGQGTTEAFF. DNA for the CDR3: TGTGCCAGCAGCTTAACCGGACAGGGAACGACTGAAGCTTTCTTT.

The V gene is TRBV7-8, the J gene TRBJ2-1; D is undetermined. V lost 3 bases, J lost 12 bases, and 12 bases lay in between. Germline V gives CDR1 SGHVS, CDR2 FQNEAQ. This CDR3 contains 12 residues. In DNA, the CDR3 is TGTGCCAGCAGCTTGCCCCAGCATCCGCAGTTCTTC. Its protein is CASSLPQHPQFF.

The CDR3 region is CASSPQDRSSYNEQFF. The CDR3 bases are TGTGCCAGCAGCCCGCAAGACAGGAGCTCCTACAATGAGCAGTTCTTC. The V gene is TRBV9, the J gene TRBJ2-1; D may be TRBD1 (6 bases). The V gene's germline CDR1 is SGDLS and CDR2 YYNGEE. The CDR3 runs to 16 residues. The V and J ends lost 4 bases and 0 bases respectively, with 14 bases between them.

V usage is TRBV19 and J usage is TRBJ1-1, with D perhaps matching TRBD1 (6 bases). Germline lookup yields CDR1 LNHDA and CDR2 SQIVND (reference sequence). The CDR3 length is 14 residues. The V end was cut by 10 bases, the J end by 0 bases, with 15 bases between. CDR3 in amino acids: CATTPGALNTEAFF. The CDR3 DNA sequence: TGTGCCACCACCCCAGGGGCCCTGAACACTGAAGCTTTCTTT.

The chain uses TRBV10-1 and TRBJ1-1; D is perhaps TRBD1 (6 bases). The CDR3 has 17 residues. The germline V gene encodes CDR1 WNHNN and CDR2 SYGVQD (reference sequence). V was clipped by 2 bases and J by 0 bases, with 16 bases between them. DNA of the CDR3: TGCGCCAGCAGTGAGCCTGGACAGCCGGACCTGAACACTGAAGCTTTCTTT. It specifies CASSEPGQPDLNTEAFF.

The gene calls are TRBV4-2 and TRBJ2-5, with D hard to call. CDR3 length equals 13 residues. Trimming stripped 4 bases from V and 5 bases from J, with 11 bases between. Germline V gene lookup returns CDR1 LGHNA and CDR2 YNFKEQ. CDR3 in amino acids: CASSPAEWETQYF. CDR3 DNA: TGTGCCAGCAGCCCCGCAGAATGGGAGACCCAGTACTTC.

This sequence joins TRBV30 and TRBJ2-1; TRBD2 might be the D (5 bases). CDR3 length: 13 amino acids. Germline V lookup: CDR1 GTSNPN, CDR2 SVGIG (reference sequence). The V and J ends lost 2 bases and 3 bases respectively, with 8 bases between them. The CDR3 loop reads CAWSWTDYNEQFF. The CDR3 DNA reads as TGTGCCTGGAGTTGGACTGACTACAATGAGCAGTTCTTC.

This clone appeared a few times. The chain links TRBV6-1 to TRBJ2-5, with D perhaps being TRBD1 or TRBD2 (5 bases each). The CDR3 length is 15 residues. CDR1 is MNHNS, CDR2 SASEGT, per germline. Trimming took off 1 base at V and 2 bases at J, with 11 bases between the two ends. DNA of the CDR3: TGTGCCAGCAGTGAAGGTTGGGGGATTCAAGAGACCCAGTACTTC. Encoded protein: CASSEGWGIQETQYF.

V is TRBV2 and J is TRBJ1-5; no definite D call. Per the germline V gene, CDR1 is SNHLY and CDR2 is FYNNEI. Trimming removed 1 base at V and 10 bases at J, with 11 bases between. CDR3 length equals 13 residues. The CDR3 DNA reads TGTGCCAGCAGTGAAGGGAGGGCGGACCCCCAGCATTTT. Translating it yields CASSEGRADPQHF.

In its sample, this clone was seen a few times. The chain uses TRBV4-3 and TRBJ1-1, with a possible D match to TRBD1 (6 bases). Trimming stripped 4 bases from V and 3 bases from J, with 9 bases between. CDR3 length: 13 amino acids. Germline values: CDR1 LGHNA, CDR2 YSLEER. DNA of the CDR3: TGCGCCAGCAGCCTCGGACAGTACACTGAAGCTTTCTTT. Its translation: CASSLGQYTEAFF.

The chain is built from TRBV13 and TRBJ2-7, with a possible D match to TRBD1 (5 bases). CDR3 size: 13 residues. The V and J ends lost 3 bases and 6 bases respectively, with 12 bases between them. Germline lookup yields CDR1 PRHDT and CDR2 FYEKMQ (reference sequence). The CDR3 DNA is TGTGCCAGCAGCTTCAGGGATGTCGGCGAGCAGTACTTC. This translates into CASSFRDVGEQYF.

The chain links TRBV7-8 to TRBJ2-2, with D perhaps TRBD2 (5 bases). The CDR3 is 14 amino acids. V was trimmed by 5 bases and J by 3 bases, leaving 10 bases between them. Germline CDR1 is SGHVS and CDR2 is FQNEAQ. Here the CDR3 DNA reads TGTGCCAGCAGCCCCGGACTTTACACCGGGGAGCTGTTTTTT. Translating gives CASSPGLYTGELFF.